Listed below are T cell receptor beta chains from one sample, sequenced in a study of blood T cell repertoires in COVID-19. The table came from immunoSEQ multiplex PCR; TCRdb's copy has only in-frame clones and leaves some out. Of about 140,000 clones listed, almost 85% are singletons. Input material: PBMCs or T cells enriched from blood (not recorded which). Receptors originate from a woman aged 45-65 years with acute COVID-19. Both conserved end residues are part of each CDR3. Each record gives: V gene, J gene, clone size, CDR3 protein. Size tells how often a clone was seen (once, few, many) or the class of an expanded clone, and some rows leave it out.

TRBV19,TRBJ2-3,once,CASSFTSGGTDTQYF
TRBV3-1/TRBV3-2,TRBJ2-1,-,CASSQGNSGRYNEQFF
TRBV2,TRBJ2-7,-,CASSEGGGELYEQYF
TRBV5-1,TRBJ2-1,-,CASSLLVGLAGGPDNEQFF
TRBV5-1,TRBJ1-2,-,CASSVRRTGRGGYTF
TRBV11-3,TRBJ2-1,once,CASSPSGLAGAREQFF
TRBV2,TRBJ2-1,-,CASSEAAVSYNEQFF
TRBV11-3,TRBJ2-7,-,CASSSLVAGQAYEQYF
TRBV11-2,TRBJ2-1,-,CASSLVPLANEQFF
TRBV19,TRBJ2-7,few,CASSIQGMEQYF
TRBV4-2,TRBJ2-1,few,CASSPAASSYNEQFF
TRBV11-2,TRBJ1-1,-,CASSLVGQGNTEAFF
TRBV6-5,TRBJ1-2,once,CASRDGGASYGYTF
TRBV2,TRBJ1-6,-,CASRQTTSPLHF
TRBV5-5,TRBJ2-7,-,CASSHTVRDGGYEQYF
TRBV27,TRBJ2-2,-,CASSPANWYSESFGELFF
TRBV27,TRBJ2-5,once,CASVPQQGSETQYF
TRBV3-1/TRBV3-2,TRBJ1-2,-,CASSPSSGQANYGYTF
TRBV18,TRBJ1-1,-,CASSPGRLNTEAFF
TRBV18,TRBJ1-6,-,CASSRSERKGSPLHF
TRBV7-9,TRBJ2-5,-,CASSLGWPSGFQETQYF
TRBV25-1,TRBJ2-3,-,CASSEWYRISTDTQYF
TRBV19,TRBJ2-1,-,CASSSTSGTNNEQFF
TRBV30,TRBJ2-1,-,CACSPSGLAVNEQFF
TRBV11-2,TRBJ2-5,few,CASSSSGRASTAETQYF
TRBV7-6,TRBJ2-3,-,CASSLMGAGDTQYF